This is a list of T cell receptor beta chains from one sample in a study of T cell responses to AZD1222 COVID-19 vaccine. The table came from immunoSEQ multiplex PCR; TCRdb's copy has only in-frame clones and leaves some out. The table records some 130,000 clones, 75% to 95% of them present only once. The sample was peripheral blood, taken on day 0 of AZD1222 vaccination. These receptors were collected from an adult in good health. Each CDR3 is given with its conserved first and last residue. Each record gives: V gene, J gene, clone size, D gene, CDR3 DNA, CDR3 protein. The D gene is left open where the match is weak. Clone size, where shown, is once, few, many, or a class for clones that have expanded.

V gene: TRBV5-4
J gene: TRBJ1-2
clone size: once
D gene: NA
CDR3 DNA: TGTGCCAGCAGCTTGGGACTCCAGTTGGTCTATGGCTACACCTTC
CDR3 protein: CASSLGLQLVYGYTF

V gene: TRBV10-3
J gene: TRBJ1-5
clone size: NA
D gene: TRBD1
CDR3 DNA: TGTGCCATCAGTTTACAGGGGAATCAGCCCCAGCATTTT
CDR3 protein: CAISLQGNQPQHF

V gene: TRBV5-1
J gene: TRBJ2-3
clone size: NA
D gene: NA
CDR3 DNA: TGCGCCAGCAGCTTGGATGTCGCCTCCACAGATACGCAGTATTTT
CDR3 protein: CASSLDVASTDTQYF

V gene: TRBV19
J gene: TRBJ1-4
clone size: NA
D gene: NA
CDR3 DNA: TGTGCCAGTACCCTACGGAATGAAAAACTGTTTTTT
CDR3 protein: CASTLRNEKLFF

V gene: TRBV5-1
J gene: TRBJ2-1
clone size: NA
D gene: NA
CDR3 DNA: TGCGCCAGCAGCTTGGGAGTCAGCGCCTCCTACAATGAGCAGTTCTTC
CDR3 protein: CASSLGVSASYNEQFF

V gene: TRBV6-6
J gene: TRBJ1-2
clone size: NA
D gene: NA
CDR3 DNA: TGTGCCAGCAGTTACCCGGGCCCCCCGATCGACTATGGCTACACCTTC
CDR3 protein: CASSYPGPPIDYGYTF

V gene: TRBV4-2
J gene: TRBJ1-1
clone size: NA
D gene: TRBD1
CDR3 DNA: TGTGCCAGCAGCCCCCGGGACAGGTTTGAAGCTTTCTTT
CDR3 protein: CASSPRDRFEAFF

V gene: TRBV18
J gene: TRBJ2-7
clone size: NA
D gene: NA
CDR3 DNA: TGTGCCAGCTCCCCAGCGTCGGACTACGAGCAGTACTTC
CDR3 protein: CASSPASDYEQYF

V gene: TRBV4-1
J gene: TRBJ1-6
clone size: NA
D gene: NA
CDR3 DNA: TGCGCCAGCAGCCAAGAGCTACCCGGGGTATCACCCCTCCACTTT
CDR3 protein: CASSQELPGVSPLHF

V gene: TRBV10-1
J gene: TRBJ2-1
clone size: NA
D gene: NA
CDR3 DNA: TGCGCCAGCAGCGAGCGGAACTTATACAATGAGCAGTTCTTC
CDR3 protein: CASSERNLYNEQFF

V gene: TRBV3-1/TRBV3-2
J gene: TRBJ2-7
clone size: NA
D gene: TRBD2
CDR3 DNA: TGTGCCAGCAGCCCCACCGGGGAGACTAGCGGGAGATACGAGCAGTACTTC
CDR3 protein: CASSPTGETSGRYEQYF

V gene: TRBV7-9
J gene: TRBJ1-2
clone size: NA
D gene: NA
CDR3 DNA: TGTGCCAGCAGCCAAAAACAGGGTCGTGGGGTTTATGGCTACACCTTC
CDR3 protein: CASSQKQGRGVYGYTF

V gene: TRBV9
J gene: TRBJ1-2
clone size: once
D gene: NA
CDR3 DNA: TGTGCCAGCAGCGATGAGTTGGACTATGGCTACACCTTC
CDR3 protein: CASSDELDYGYTF

V gene: TRBV19
J gene: TRBJ2-3
clone size: NA
D gene: TRBD2
CDR3 DNA: TGTGCCAGTAGTCCCTGGGGACTAGCGGGAAAAGGAGATACGCAGTATTTT
CDR3 protein: CASSPWGLAGKGDTQYF

V gene: TRBV6-5
J gene: TRBJ2-1
clone size: NA
D gene: TRBD1
CDR3 DNA: TGTGCCAGCAGGGGGGACAGCACCTACAATGAGCAGTTCTTC
CDR3 protein: CASRGDSTYNEQFF

V gene: TRBV18
J gene: TRBJ1-1
clone size: NA
D gene: TRBD1
CDR3 DNA: TGTGCCAGCTCACCTACAGGGGGTGATACTGAAGCTTTCTTT
CDR3 protein: CASSPTGGDTEAFF

V gene: TRBV12-3/TRBV12-4
J gene: TRBJ2-1
clone size: NA
D gene: TRBD1
CDR3 DNA: TGTGCCAGCAGTTCCAGGGGGGAGCAGTTCTTC
CDR3 protein: CASSSRGEQFF

V gene: TRBV12-3/TRBV12-4
J gene: TRBJ1-1
clone size: NA
D gene: NA
CDR3 DNA: TGTGCCAGCAGTTTACTGAACACTGAAGCTTTCTTT
CDR3 protein: CASSLLNTEAFF

V gene: TRBV7-5
J gene: TRBJ2-1
clone size: NA
D gene: NA
CDR3 DNA: TGTGTCAGAAGCTCCCTTTTGGGCAATGAGCAGTTCTTC
CDR3 protein: CVRSSLLGNEQFF

V gene: TRBV11-2
J gene: TRBJ2-3
clone size: NA
D gene: TRBD1
CDR3 DNA: TGTGCCAGCAGCTTGCCTTCCTCGGGACAGGGGACAGATACGCAGTATTTT
CDR3 protein: CASSLPSSGQGTDTQYF